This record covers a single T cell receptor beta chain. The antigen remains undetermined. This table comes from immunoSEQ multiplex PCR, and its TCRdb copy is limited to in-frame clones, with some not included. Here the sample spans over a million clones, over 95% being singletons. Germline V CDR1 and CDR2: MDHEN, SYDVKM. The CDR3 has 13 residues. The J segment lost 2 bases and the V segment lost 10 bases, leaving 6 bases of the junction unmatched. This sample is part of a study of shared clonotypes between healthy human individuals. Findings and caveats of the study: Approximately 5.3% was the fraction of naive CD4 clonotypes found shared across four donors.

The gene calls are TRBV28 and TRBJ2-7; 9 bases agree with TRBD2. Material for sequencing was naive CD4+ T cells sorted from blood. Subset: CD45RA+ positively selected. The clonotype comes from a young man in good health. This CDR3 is CAIRTSVPYEQYF. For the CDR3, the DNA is TGTGCCATCCGGACTAGCGTTCCCTACGAGCAGTACTTC.